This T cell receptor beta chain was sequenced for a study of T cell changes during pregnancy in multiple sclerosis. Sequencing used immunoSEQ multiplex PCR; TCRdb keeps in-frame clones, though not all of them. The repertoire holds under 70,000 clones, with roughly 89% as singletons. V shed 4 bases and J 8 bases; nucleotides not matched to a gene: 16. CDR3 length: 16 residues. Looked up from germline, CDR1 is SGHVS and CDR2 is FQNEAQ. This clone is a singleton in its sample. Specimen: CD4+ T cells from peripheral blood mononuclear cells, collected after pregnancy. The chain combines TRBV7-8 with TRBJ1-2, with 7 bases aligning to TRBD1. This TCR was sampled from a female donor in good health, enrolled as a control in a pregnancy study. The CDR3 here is CASSSYGQVLKLGYTF. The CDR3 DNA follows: TGTGCCAGCAGCTCCTATGGACAGGTTCTAAAACTGGGCTACACCTTC.